Listed below are T cell receptor beta chains from one sample, sequenced in a study of OX40 agonist ivuxolimab in advanced cancers. Clones were read by immunoSEQ multiplex PCR, and TCRdb kept only the in-frame ones, dropping some. The sample records nearly 80,000 clones, 75% to 95% being singletons. The starting material was CD4+ or CD8+ T cells sorted from blood, obtained in a trial of the OX40 agonist ivuxolimab. Receptors originate from an adult with an advanced solid tumor such as melanoma, head and neck, liver or kidney cancer. Both conserved end residues are part of each CDR3. Fields, in order: V gene, J gene, clone size, D gene, CDR3 DNA, CDR3 protein. The D gene is left open where the match is weak. Clone size is given for some rows only: seen once, a few or many times, or a class if the clone is expanded.

v_call: TRBV7-3; j_call: TRBJ2-1; clone_size: .; d_call: .; cdr3_nt: TGTGCCAGCAGCCCCCAGGGGGGCGTCAATGAGCAGTTCTTC; cdr3_aa: CASSPQGGVNEQFF
v_call: TRBV9; j_call: TRBJ1-2; clone_size: .; d_call: .; cdr3_nt: TGTGCCAGCAGCGTAGAAACTAACTATGGCTACACCTTC; cdr3_aa: CASSVETNYGYTF
v_call: TRBV10-3; j_call: TRBJ1-5; clone_size: .; d_call: TRBD1; cdr3_nt: TGTGCCATCAGCTCGGACAGGGGTAATAGCAATCAGCCCCAGCATTTT; cdr3_aa: CAISSDRGNSNQPQHF
v_call: TRBV6-6; j_call: TRBJ2-1; clone_size: .; d_call: TRBD2; cdr3_nt: TGTGCCAGCAGCCTGACTAGCGGGGTCCCCAATGAGCAGTTCTTC; cdr3_aa: CASSLTSGVPNEQFF
v_call: TRBV28; j_call: TRBJ1-4; clone_size: .; d_call: .; cdr3_nt: TGTGCCAGCAGTATACCACCCTTCGGAAAACTGTTTTTT; cdr3_aa: CASSIPPFGKLFF
v_call: TRBV11-3; j_call: TRBJ2-5; clone_size: once; d_call: .; cdr3_nt: TGTGCCAGCAGCTTAGGACCGGTACAAGAGACCCAGTACTTC; cdr3_aa: CASSLGPVQETQYF
v_call: TRBV15; j_call: TRBJ1-5; clone_size: .; d_call: .; cdr3_nt: TGTGCCACCAGCAGAGGAGGGATAAGCAATCAGCCCCAGCATTTT; cdr3_aa: CATSRGGISNQPQHF
v_call: TRBV5-8; j_call: TRBJ2-7; clone_size: .; d_call: TRBD2; cdr3_nt: TGTGCCAGCAGCTTGGGGCTAGCGGAAGTACATAACGACTACGAGCAGTACTTC; cdr3_aa: CASSLGLAEVHNDYEQYF
v_call: TRBV9; j_call: TRBJ1-1; clone_size: .; d_call: TRBD1; cdr3_nt: TGTGCCAGCAGCGCCTTAACAGGGGGAGGCACTGAAGCTTTCTTT; cdr3_aa: CASSALTGGGTEAFF
v_call: TRBV5-1; j_call: TRBJ1-5; clone_size: .; d_call: .; cdr3_nt: TGCGCCAGCAGCTTCGGCAGCCACCCAAGTCAGCCCCAGCATTTT; cdr3_aa: CASSFGSHPSQPQHF
v_call: TRBV5-4; j_call: TRBJ2-7; clone_size: .; d_call: .; cdr3_nt: TGTGCCAGCAGCCGACAGCCACCTGGAAGCTACGAGCAGTACTTC; cdr3_aa: CASSRQPPGSYEQYF
v_call: TRBV14; j_call: TRBJ1-2; clone_size: .; d_call: .; cdr3_nt: TGTGCCAGCAGCCAAGTTATAGGTGGCTACACCTTC; cdr3_aa: CASSQVIGGYTF
v_call: TRBV5-6; j_call: TRBJ2-5; clone_size: few; d_call: .; cdr3_nt: TGTGCCAGCAGCTGGGGGGGCGGGAGTGAAGAGACCCAGTACTTC; cdr3_aa: CASSWGGGSEETQYF
v_call: TRBV6-1; j_call: TRBJ2-7; clone_size: .; d_call: .; cdr3_nt: TGTGCCAGCAGTGAGTCTTCGGCACCTACCTACGAGCAGTACTTC; cdr3_aa: CASSESSAPTYEQYF
v_call: TRBV10-3; j_call: TRBJ2-7; clone_size: .; d_call: .; cdr3_nt: TGTGCCATCAGTGAGTCGAACGGAGCCTACGAGCAGTACTTC; cdr3_aa: CAISESNGAYEQYF
v_call: TRBV18; j_call: TRBJ1-1; clone_size: .; d_call: TRBD1; cdr3_nt: TGTGCCAGCTCAGGACAGGGCGACACTGAAGCTTTCTTT; cdr3_aa: CASSGQGDTEAFF
v_call: TRBV7-2; j_call: TRBJ1-5; clone_size: .; d_call: .; cdr3_nt: TGTGCCAGCAGCTTATTTGGTCAGCCCCAGCATTTT; cdr3_aa: CASSLFGQPQHF
v_call: TRBV28; j_call: TRBJ2-3; clone_size: .; d_call: .; cdr3_nt: TGTGCCAGCAGTGGGGAACGGGGCAAGGTTGCAGATACGCAGTATTTT; cdr3_aa: CASSGERGKVADTQYF
v_call: TRBV11-2; j_call: TRBJ2-7; clone_size: .; d_call: TRBD2; cdr3_nt: TGTGCCAGCAGCTTCCGACGGTCACCTAGCGGGAGACTCGAGCAGTACTTC; cdr3_aa: CASSFRRSPSGRLEQYF
v_call: TRBV2; j_call: TRBJ2-7; clone_size: .; d_call: .; cdr3_nt: TGTGCCAGTTCTTGGGGTTCCGGGAGCAACGAGCAGTACTTC; cdr3_aa: CASSWGSGSNEQYF
v_call: TRBV19; j_call: TRBJ2-3; clone_size: .; d_call: TRBD2; cdr3_nt: TGTGCCAGTAGTAGGCGGGGACTAGCGGGGACCACAGATACGCAGTATTTT; cdr3_aa: CASSRRGLAGTTDTQYF
v_call: TRBV11-2; j_call: TRBJ2-5; clone_size: .; d_call: .; cdr3_nt: TGTGCCAGCAGCTTAGTAATAGGCAGTCCGGAGACCCAGTACTTC; cdr3_aa: CASSLVIGSPETQYF
v_call: TRBV6-1; j_call: TRBJ2-1; clone_size: .; d_call: .; cdr3_nt: TGTGCCAGCAGTGACAGGGTTAGTGATGAGCAGTTCTTC; cdr3_aa: CASSDRVSDEQFF
v_call: TRBV18; j_call: TRBJ2-7; clone_size: .; d_call: .; cdr3_nt: TGTGCCAGTACCCCGGGACCCACCTACGAGCAGTACTTC; cdr3_aa: CASTPGPTYEQYF
v_call: TRBV16; j_call: TRBJ1-1; clone_size: .; d_call: TRBD1; cdr3_nt: TGTGCCAGCACCTCCTCCCCCCGACAGGGGGAAGCTTTCTTT; cdr3_aa: CASTSSPRQGEAFF
v_call: TRBV6-5; j_call: TRBJ1-3; clone_size: .; d_call: .; cdr3_nt: TGTGCCAGCACCCCGGACGGAGGAAACACCATATATTTT; cdr3_aa: CASTPDGGNTIYF
v_call: TRBV15; j_call: TRBJ2-5; clone_size: .; d_call: TRBD2; cdr3_nt: TGTGCCACCAGCAGTCCCGTACTAGCGGCCAACCAAGAGACCCAGTACTTC; cdr3_aa: CATSSPVLAANQETQYF
v_call: TRBV18; j_call: TRBJ1-1; clone_size: .; d_call: .; cdr3_nt: TGTGCCAGCTCCCCAACCTTGGTGGGCCCCACTGAAGCTTTCTTT; cdr3_aa: CASSPTLVGPTEAFF
v_call: TRBV30; j_call: TRBJ1-5; clone_size: .; d_call: .; cdr3_nt: TGTGCCTGGAGTACCGGAAGCCAGCCCCAGCATTTT; cdr3_aa: CAWSTGSQPQHF
v_call: TRBV7-2; j_call: TRBJ1-3; clone_size: .; d_call: .; cdr3_nt: TGTGCCAGCAGCTTGACAGCTGGAAACACCATATATTTT; cdr3_aa: CASSLTAGNTIYF
v_call: TRBV6-4; j_call: TRBJ2-1; clone_size: .; d_call: TRBD2; cdr3_nt: TGTGCCAGCAGTTCTCAGCGGGGCAATGAGCAGTTCTTC; cdr3_aa: CASSSQRGNEQFF
v_call: TRBV5-1; j_call: TRBJ1-1; clone_size: .; d_call: .; cdr3_nt: TGCGCCAGCAGCTTGGGTAGTTTGAACACTGAAGCTTTCTTT; cdr3_aa: CASSLGSLNTEAFF
v_call: TRBV2; j_call: TRBJ2-1; clone_size: .; d_call: TRBD2; cdr3_nt: TGTGCCAGCAGTGAGCTACTAGCGGGAGTCGGTGAGCAGTTCTTC; cdr3_aa: CASSELLAGVGEQFF
v_call: TRBV29-1; j_call: TRBJ2-7; clone_size: .; d_call: .; cdr3_nt: TGCAGCGTCGCACAGAGGTACGAGCAGTACTTC; cdr3_aa: CSVAQRYEQYF
v_call: TRBV19; j_call: TRBJ1-4; clone_size: .; d_call: TRBD1; cdr3_nt: TGTGCCAGTAGTATCGGCGGGACAGCTGATAATGAAAAACTGTTTTTT; cdr3_aa: CASSIGGTADNEKLFF
v_call: TRBV28; j_call: TRBJ2-7; clone_size: .; d_call: .; cdr3_nt: TGTGCCAGCGACGCTATGAGGGGCGAGCAGTACTTC; cdr3_aa: CASDAMRGEQYF
v_call: TRBV6-4; j_call: TRBJ1-2; clone_size: .; d_call: .; cdr3_nt: TGTGCCAGCAGTGGCGGTGCCCAAGGCTACACCTTC; cdr3_aa: CASSGGAQGYTF
v_call: TRBV27; j_call: TRBJ2-7; clone_size: .; d_call: TRBD2; cdr3_nt: TGTGCCAGCAGTTCCGCGTCCCAGGGCGGGAGTAACGAGCAGTACTTC; cdr3_aa: CASSSASQGGSNEQYF
v_call: TRBV5-1; j_call: TRBJ2-1; clone_size: .; d_call: TRBD1; cdr3_nt: TGCGCCAGCAGCTTGGAGGGGACAGGGGGCCATGAGCAGTTCTTC; cdr3_aa: CASSLEGTGGHEQFF
v_call: TRBV28; j_call: TRBJ1-2; clone_size: .; d_call: TRBD1; cdr3_nt: TGTGCCAGCCAACAGGGGAAGGGGGGCTACACCTTC; cdr3_aa: CASQQGKGGYTF
v_call: TRBV6-1; j_call: TRBJ2-1; clone_size: .; d_call: TRBD2; cdr3_nt: TGTGCCAGCAGTGATGGACTAGCCAATGAGCAGTTCTTC; cdr3_aa: CASSDGLANEQFF
v_call: TRBV14; j_call: TRBJ2-1; clone_size: .; d_call: TRBD2; cdr3_nt: TGTGCCAGCAGCCAAGAACTAGCGGGAGTAGGTGAGCAGTTCTTC; cdr3_aa: CASSQELAGVGEQFF
v_call: TRBV19; j_call: TRBJ1-1; clone_size: .; d_call: .; cdr3_nt: TGTGCCAGTAGATCTTATCCCGCCGACACTGAAGCTTTCTTT; cdr3_aa: CASRSYPADTEAFF
v_call: TRBV6-1; j_call: TRBJ1-2; clone_size: once; d_call: .; cdr3_nt: TGTGCCAGCAGTGTGGACGGACAATATGGCTACACCTTC; cdr3_aa: CASSVDGQYGYTF
v_call: TRBV4-1; j_call: TRBJ2-3; clone_size: .; d_call: .; cdr3_nt: TGCGCCAGCAGCCAAGGAGATACGCAGTATTTT; cdr3_aa: CASSQGDTQYF
v_call: TRBV20-1; j_call: TRBJ2-1; clone_size: .; d_call: .; cdr3_nt: TGCAGTGCTGCGGTAAACAATGAGCAGTTCTTC; cdr3_aa: CSAAVNNEQFF
v_call: TRBV5-1; j_call: TRBJ2-6; clone_size: .; d_call: TRBD1; cdr3_nt: TGCGCCAGCAGCAATCCAGGGGGCGCGTCCGGGGCCAACGTCCTGACTTTC; cdr3_aa: CASSNPGGASGANVLTF
v_call: TRBV18; j_call: TRBJ2-1; clone_size: .; d_call: TRBD1; cdr3_nt: TGTGCCAGCTCACAGGGGGCGGATCCTGAGCAGTTCTTC; cdr3_aa: CASSQGADPEQFF
v_call: TRBV7-2; j_call: TRBJ1-3; clone_size: .; d_call: TRBD1; cdr3_nt: TGTGCCAGCAGCTCCCCGACAGGGTCTGGAAACACCATATATTTT; cdr3_aa: CASSSPTGSGNTIYF
v_call: TRBV5-1; j_call: TRBJ2-1; clone_size: .; d_call: .; cdr3_nt: TGCGCCAGCAGCTTTGGCAGCTCCTACAATGAGCAGTTCTTC; cdr3_aa: CASSFGSSYNEQFF
v_call: TRBV9; j_call: TRBJ1-1; clone_size: .; d_call: TRBD1; cdr3_nt: TGTGCCAGCAGCATTTCGACAGGGTCCACTGAAGCTTTCTTT; cdr3_aa: CASSISTGSTEAFF
v_call: TRBV5-6; j_call: TRBJ1-6; clone_size: .; d_call: .; cdr3_nt: TGTGCCAGCAGCCCCGACAGGAGCGTGTCACCCCTCCACTTT; cdr3_aa: CASSPDRSVSPLHF
v_call: TRBV28; j_call: TRBJ1-5; clone_size: .; d_call: .; cdr3_nt: TGTGCCAGCAGTCCTCCCGGTAATCAGCCCCAGCATTTT; cdr3_aa: CASSPPGNQPQHF
v_call: TRBV7-9; j_call: TRBJ2-7; clone_size: .; d_call: .; cdr3_nt: TGTGCCAGCAGCTTCCTAGCCGGGAACTCCTACGAGCAGTACTTC; cdr3_aa: CASSFLAGNSYEQYF
v_call: TRBV6-5; j_call: TRBJ2-5; clone_size: once; d_call: .; cdr3_nt: TGTGCCAGCCGAAGCAGACAAATTGGAGAGACCCAGTACTTC; cdr3_aa: CASRSRQIGETQYF
v_call: TRBV27; j_call: TRBJ1-1; clone_size: .; d_call: TRBD1; cdr3_nt: TGTGCCAGCAGGGCCTGGACAGGTCGGGACACTGAAGCTTTCTTT; cdr3_aa: CASRAWTGRDTEAFF
v_call: TRBV6-6; j_call: TRBJ2-6; clone_size: .; d_call: TRBD1; cdr3_nt: TGTGCCAGCAGTTATGGGACAGGGGCTGGGGCCAACGTCCTGACTTTC; cdr3_aa: CASSYGTGAGANVLTF